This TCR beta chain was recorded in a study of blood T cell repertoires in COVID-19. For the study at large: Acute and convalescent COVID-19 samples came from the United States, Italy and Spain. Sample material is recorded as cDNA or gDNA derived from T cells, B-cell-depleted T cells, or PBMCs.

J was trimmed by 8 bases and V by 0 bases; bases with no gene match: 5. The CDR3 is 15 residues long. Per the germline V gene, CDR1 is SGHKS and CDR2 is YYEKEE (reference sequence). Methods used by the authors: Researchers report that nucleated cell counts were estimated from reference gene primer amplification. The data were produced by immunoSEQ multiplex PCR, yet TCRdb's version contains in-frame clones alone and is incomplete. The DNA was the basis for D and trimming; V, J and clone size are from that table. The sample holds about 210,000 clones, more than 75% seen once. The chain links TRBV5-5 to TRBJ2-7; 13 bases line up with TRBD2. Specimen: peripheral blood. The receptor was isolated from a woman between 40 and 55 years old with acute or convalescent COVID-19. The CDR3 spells CASSLEGTSGTQQYF. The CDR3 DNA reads TGTGCCAGCAGCTTGGAAGGGACTAGCGGGACCCAGCAGTACTTC.